These 9 T cell receptor beta chains originate from one sample sequenced in a study of T cell repertoires in cytomegalovirus infection. TCRdb re-called the reads through MiXCR, storing one row per CDR3 protein. In the table there are 350,000 to 500,000 distinct CDR3 sequences, approximately 33% of which are singletons. The sample consisted of PBMCs. The source of these receptors is a human donor in good health (CMV status not recorded). Some clones in this sample may be carry-over from other donors' samples.

The chain links TRBV6-1 to TRBJ2-2, with D perhaps matching TRBD1 (5 bases). V was clipped by 7 bases and J by 4 bases, with 10 bases between them. Germline-derived CDR1 and CDR2 are MNHNS and SASEGT. This CDR3 contains 13 residues. DNA of the CDR3: TGTGCCAGCAAAACGACAGCCACCGGGGAGCTGTTTTTT. This codes for CASKTTATGELFF.

This clonotype appeared a single time. The chain joins TRBV9 to TRBJ2-3, with 9 nucleotides matching TRBD2. Germline CDR1 reads SGDLS; CDR2 reads YYNGEE. Trimming cost V 3 bases and J 4 bases; bases outside gene matches: 9. This CDR3 comprises 16 residues. CDR3 region: CASSEQPGLAADTQYF. The CDR3 coding sequence is TGTGCCAGCAGCGAACAACCGGGACTAGCTGCAGATACGCAGTATTTT.

This clonotype was recorded a few times. The chain couples TRBV14 to TRBJ2-1; D is ambiguous. Germline V gives CDR1 SGHDN, CDR2 FVKESK. The CDR3 is made up of 15 amino acids. The germline V and J ends were trimmed by 1 base and 0 bases, with 7 bases remaining between them. The CDR3 spells CASSQGLLSYNEQFF. As DNA, the CDR3 is TGTGCCAGCAGCCAAGGGCTCCTCTCCTACAATGAGCAGTTCTTC.

This clonotype was seen at least ten times. The gene calls are TRBV7-6 and TRBJ1-1; 8 bases agree with TRBD1. The V segment lost 0 bases and the J segment 1 base; nucleotides outside the gene matches: 7. CDR1 SGHVS and CDR2 FNYEAQ come from the germline V gene. This CDR3 is 17 amino acids long. Here the CDR3 DNA reads TGTGCCAGCAGCTTAGCGAGGACAGGGCGTGAGAACACTGAAGCTTTCTTT. Translating it yields CASSLARTGRENTEAFF.

The chain links TRBV6-8 to TRBJ1-5; D gene uncertain. Trimming took off 7 bases at V and 2 bases at J, with 12 bases between the two ends. Looked up from germline, CDR1 is MNHGY and CDR2 is SAAAGT. CDR3 length: 14 residues. CDR3 DNA: TGTGCCAGCATACCAATCGATCGCAATCAGCCCCAGCATTTT. It is translated as CASIPIDRNQPQHF.

This clonotype was detected ten times or more. The gene calls are TRBV12-3 or TRBV12-4 and TRBJ1-2, with TRBD1 matching 9 bases. The CDR3 loop spans 14 amino acids. V dropped 4 bases and J dropped 7; count of bases not matched to a gene: 7. DNA for the CDR3: TGTGCCAGCAGTTCCATGACAGGGGGGAGTGGCTACACCTTC. This sequence encodes CASSSMTGGSGYTF.

This clonotype was counted ten times or more. V gene TRBV27 combines with J gene TRBJ1-2; 10 bases are a match to TRBD1. J was trimmed by 6 bases and V by 8 bases; bases with no gene match: 3. The CDR3 covers 12 residues. Germline V CDR1 and CDR2: MNHEY, SMNVEV (reference sequence). The DNA of the CDR3 is TGTGCCAGCCGACAGGGGGCCGATGGCTACACCTTC. Translated, it gives CASRQGADGYTF.

This chain joins TRBV20-1 and TRBJ2-3; possibly TRBD2 for D (5 bases). The CDR3 spans 15 residues. Trimming took 1 base from V and 6 from J, leaving 17 bases between them. CDR1 is DFQATT, CDR2 SNEGSKA, per germline (reference sequence). The CDR3 nucleotides read TGCAGTGCTAGAGGGACCTCCGGACTCCTGGATACGCAGTATTTT. This encodes CSARGTSGLLDTQYF.

This sequence joins TRBV28 and TRBJ1-6; TRBD1 aligns across 10 bases. Trimming removed 5 bases from V and 2 bases from J; junction bases left unmatched: 9. The CDR3 is made up of 18 amino acids. CDR1 and CDR2 from the germline V gene are MDHEN and SYDVKM. The CDR3 is CASSPPGQGLPYNSPLHF. The DNA for the CDR3 is TGTGCCAGCAGTCCCCCGGGACAGGGGCTACCCTATAATTCACCCCTCCACTTT.